A few counts support the clone carrying this TCR beta chain. The data originate from a study of regulatory T cells in long-lasting Graves disease. CDR3 regions were amplified by Arm-PCR using iRepertoire HTBI primers to build TCR beta libraries. A single record per CDR3 protein comes from TCRdb applying MiXCR to the multiplex PCR reads. Among about 520,000 distinct CDR3 sequences listed, approximately 12% were seen once. Time point: newly diagnosed GD, antithyroid drugs for less than 3 months. PBMC-derived RNA was used for the TCR library. Trimming shortened V by 2 bases and J by 5 bases, and 12 bases separated the two germline ends. This CDR3 has 14 amino acids. Per the germline V gene, CDR1 is KGHSH and CDR2 is LQKENI. This same sample was also taken into another study, of T cells in Graves' hyperthyroidism and ophthalmopathy.

The sequence was obtained from a woman in her twenties or thirties with Graves disease. V is TRBV18 and J is TRBJ2-5, with D maybe TRBD1 (6 bases). This specimen was peripheral blood mononuclear cells (PBMCs), taken at new diagnosis, from a patient treated with antithyroid drugs. In DNA form, the CDR3 reads TGTGCCAGCTCACCAGGCCCAGGGGTGGAGACCCAGTACTTC. This codes for CASSPGPGVETQYF.